Shown below are 20 T cell receptor beta chains from a single sample sequenced in a study of T-cell memory formation after mild COVID-19. TCRdb reanalysed the 5' RACE reads using MiXCR and keeps one entry per CDR3 protein. Of about 260,000 distinct CDR3 sequences in the sample, around 15% were seen once. The sample taken for sequencing was PBMCs or a T cell subset sorted from them (not recorded which). Receptor source: a man in his late teens or twenties who had mild COVID-19 (a few samples of this study predate the infection). Cell type and time point are not known.

The chain is built from TRBV7-2 and TRBJ1-2; D might be TRBD1 (5 bases). V was pared by 1 base and J by 3 bases, with 9 bases between. The germline CDR1 and CDR2 sequences are SGHTA and FQGNSA. The CDR3 runs 14 residues. CDR3 residues: CASSLGLGDYGYTF. CDR3 bases: TGTGCCAGCAGCTTAGGGCTAGGGGACTATGGCTACACCTTC.

The rearrangement links TRBV12-3 or TRBV12-4 to TRBJ1-5; tentatively, D is TRBD1 (5 bases). V lost 3 bases and J lost 2, with 14 bases in between. The CDR3 consists of 16 residues. The CDR3 bases are TGTGCCAGCAGTTTTAACGGGGGAAGAGGCAATCAGCCCCAGCATTTT. Translation gives CASSFNGGRGNQPQHF.

The CDR3 is CSASALIAWDYGYTF. The CDR3 region has the DNA TGCAGTGCTAGTGCCTTAATAGCCTGGGACTATGGCTACACCTTC. The genes are TRBV20-1 and TRBJ1-2, with D unclear. The V gene lost 3 bases and the J gene lost 3 bases, with 17 bases spanning the gap. Germline V gene sequence: CDR1 DFQATT, CDR2 SNEGSKA (reference sequence). The length of the CDR3 is 15 residues.

This clonotype was picked up a small number of times. The junction does not match germline at one end; this may be a read error. This sequence joins TRBV20-1 and TRBJ2-3, with 13 bases identical to TRBD2. Germline values: CDR1 DFQATT, CDR2 SNEGSKA (reference sequence). This CDR3 contains 17 residues. Here the CDR3 DNA reads TGCAGTGCAAGAGATCCACTAGCGGGGGGGAGCACAGATACGCAGTATTTT. This encodes CSARDPLAGGSTDTQYF.

The gene calls are TRBV5-1 and TRBJ1-5; no firm D call. Between the trimmed V and J ends, which lost 2 bases and 6 bases, there was a span of 9 bases. Germline CDR1 and CDR2: SGHRS and YFSETQ. This CDR3 is built from 13 residues. The CDR3 sequence: CASSLDGRQPQHF. In DNA form, the CDR3 reads TGCGCCAGCAGCTTAGATGGTCGTCAGCCCCAGCATTTT.

This clonotype was observed a handful of times. V and J are TRBV20-1 and TRBJ2-5; TRBD1 matches at 7 bases. The CDR3 covers 14 residues. Per germline, CDR1 DFQATT and CDR2 SNEGSKA (reference sequence). The CDR3 sequence: CSPPGLGGGETQYF. The CDR3 DNA reads TGCAGCCCACCCGGTCTAGGGGGCGGGGAGACCCAGTACTTC.

V gene TRBV20-1 combines with J gene TRBJ2-3, with TRBD2 as a possible D gene (5 bases). The germline V and J ends were trimmed by 2 bases and 6 bases, with 15 bases remaining between them. This CDR3 is 14 amino acids long. The V gene's germline CDR1 is DFQATT and CDR2 SNEGSKA (reference sequence). Here the CDR3 DNA reads TGCAGTGCTAGAAGACGGGGTTCGGGGGATACGCAGTATTTT. It is translated as CSARRRGSGDTQYF.

This clonotype was counted between two and nine times. The chain has TRBV10-3 and TRBJ2-5; D is possibly TRBD2 (7 bases). Germline values: CDR1 ENHRY, CDR2 SYGVKD. Trimming removed 0 bases at V and 5 bases at J, with 16 bases between. The CDR3 runs to 16 residues. CDR3 DNA sequence: TGTGCCATCAGTGAGTCGACGGGGCGGGGGCCTGAGACCCAGTACTTC. Encoded protein: CAISESTGRGPETQYF.

This clonotype turned up a few times. V and J are TRBV7-2 and TRBJ2-4; D gene ambiguous. Germline V gene lookup returns CDR1 SGHTA and CDR2 FQGNSA. The ends were cut back, 5 bases at V and 0 bases at J, with 20 bases in the middle. The CDR3 is made up of 18 amino acids. The CDR3 region has the DNA TGTGCCAGCAGCCCTACTCGGATGGGGTTTCTAGCCAAAAACATTCAGTACTTC. Protein product: CASSPTRMGFLAKNIQYF.

V and J are TRBV18 and TRBJ2-6, with a weak D call TRBD1 (5 bases). The CDR3 totals 20 residues. Trimming cost V 0 bases and J 2 bases, with 20 bases left between them. CDR1 is KGHSH and CDR2 is LQKENI in the germline V gene. The CDR3 region is CASSPPPIDSFRAGANVLTF. CDR3 DNA: TGTGCCAGCTCACCACCTCCAATAGACAGTTTTCGAGCTGGGGCCAACGTCCTGACTTTC.

The genes are TRBV5-1 and TRBJ2-3; 12 positions agree with TRBD2. CDR3 length: 20 amino acids. V was pared by 0 bases and J by 1 base, with 12 bases of the junction left unmatched. Per the germline V gene, CDR1 is SGHRS and CDR2 is YFSETQ. CDR3 sequence reads: CASSLALWASGGGRTDTQYF. DNA of the CDR3: TGCGCCAGCAGCTTGGCTCTTTGGGCTAGCGGGGGGGGTCGCACAGATACGCAGTATTTT.

This clonotype was seen at least ten times. The V and J genes are TRBV28 and TRBJ1-4, with 11 bases matching TRBD1. CDR3 length: 15 amino acids. Per the germline V gene, CDR1 is MDHEN and CDR2 is SYDVKM. With V trimmed by 6 bases and J by 7 bases, 7 bases remained unmatched. The CDR3 DNA follows: TGTGCCAGCAGCCGCGGACAGGGGGCCGGTGAAAAACTGTTTTTT. This codes for CASSRGQGAGEKLFF. The complete variable domain, with remaining parts taken from reference TRBV28 and TRBJ1-4, reads DVKVTQSSRYLVKRTGEKVFLECVQDMDHENMFWYRQDPGLGLRLIYFSYDVKMKEKGDIPEGYSVSREKKERFSLILESASTNQTSMYLCASSRGQGAGEKLFFGSGTQLSVL.

The DNA of the CDR3 is TGCGCCAGCAGCTCCTTCAGGGGAGGAAAAGGTCAGCCCCAGCATTTT. It yields the protein CASSSFRGGKGQPQHF. The genes are TRBV4-1 and TRBJ1-5; tentative D call: TRBD1 (6 bases). This CDR3 comprises 16 residues. Germline V CDR1 and CDR2: MGHRA, YSYEKL. V was shortened by 5 bases and J by 6 bases, with 20 bases between the two germline ends.

This clonotype was counted many times. The chain uses TRBV5-1 and TRBJ1-2; D is perhaps TRBD1 (5 bases). Germline lookup yields CDR1 SGHRS and CDR2 YFSETQ. The CDR3 loop spans 13 amino acids. V was shortened by 0 bases and J by 10 bases, with 13 bases between the two germline ends. The CDR3 region is CASSLGQPAFYTF. CDR3 nucleotides: TGCGCCAGCAGCTTGGGACAGCCGGCGTTCTACACCTTC. Filled out from reference TRBV5-1 and TRBJ1-2, the complete variable domain reads KAGVTQTPRYLIKTRGQQVTLSCSPISGHRSVSWYQQTPGQGLQFLFEYFSETQRNKGNFPGRFSGRQFSNSRSEMNVSTLELGDSALYLCASSLGQPAFYTFGSGTRLTVV.

The chain employs TRBV14 and TRBJ2-4, with unresolved D. Trimming shortened V by 4 bases and J by 0 bases, and 13 bases separated the two germline ends. The germline V gene has CDR1 SGHDN and CDR2 FVKESK. The CDR3 extends over 16 amino acids. The CDR3 DNA is TGTGCCAGCAGCCCAGACACAGAACTAGCCAAAAACATTCAGTACTTC. Its protein is CASSPDTELAKNIQYF.

This clonotype was seen a few times. This chain joins TRBV7-2 and TRBJ1-3; D uncertain. The V end was cut by 4 bases, the J end by 0 bases, with 7 bases between. Germline V lookup: CDR1 SGHTA, CDR2 FQGNSA. The CDR3 has 14 amino acids. CDR3 coding DNA: TGTGCCAGCAGCTCCCTAGGCTCTGGAAACACCATATATTTT. It translates to CASSSLGSGNTIYF.

This clonotype occurred a few times. V usage is TRBV4-3 and J usage is TRBJ1-2; 9 bases line up with TRBD1. The germline CDR1 and CDR2 sequences are LGHNA and YSLEER. The CDR3 has 14 amino acids. After removal of 1 base from V and 6 bases from J, the junction contained 3 bases not matched to a gene. CDR3 amino acids: CASSQGDREDGYTF. The CDR3 DNA reads TGCGCCAGCAGCCAAGGGGACAGGGAGGATGGCTACACCTTC.

The chain carries TRBV10-3 and TRBJ2-1; the match to TRBD1 covers 10 bases. This CDR3 has 14 residues. Losses at the gene ends were 11 bases for V and 2 bases for J; bases not matched to a gene: 6. Germline values: CDR1 ENHRY, CDR2 SYGVKD. The CDR3, as DNA: TGTGCCTGTGCCGGGACAGGGGCCTACAATGAGCAGTTCTTC. Encoded protein: CACAGTGAYNEQFF.

This chain links TRBV28 with TRBJ2-7, with 13 bases identical to TRBD2. This CDR3 has 16 residues. Losses at the gene ends were 5 bases for V and 3 bases for J; bases not matched to a gene: 7. Germline V CDR1 and CDR2: MDHEN, SYDVKM. In DNA, the CDR3 is TGTGCCAGCAGTAAGGGGACTAGCGGGGCCTACTACGAGCAGTACGTC. It translates to CASSKGTSGAYYEQYV.

This clonotype was seen at least ten times. The genes are TRBV7-2 and TRBJ2-1; 7 bases map to TRBD2. This CDR3 region has 11 residues. J lost 15 bases, V lost 3 bases, and 5 bases had no gene match. Germline CDR1 and CDR2: SGHTA and FQGNSA. Written as DNA, the CDR3 is TGTGCCAGCAGCTTTCTAGCGGTATTGTTCTTC. It translates to CASSFLAVLFF.